This is a list of T cell receptor beta chains from one sample in a study of T cell responses to AZD1222 COVID-19 vaccine. TCRdb keeps only in-frame clones here, not all; method: immunoSEQ multiplex PCR. The top ten clones hold 4% to 5.5% of a sample with under 150,000 clones, about nine tenths of them seen once. The source material was peripheral blood, sampled on day 0 of AZD1222 vaccination. The receptors shown here come from an adult in good health. Each CDR3 is given with its conserved first and last residue. Each record gives: J gene, clone size, D gene, V gene, CDR3 DNA, CDR3 protein. D genes are given only for firm matches. Clone size is given for some rows only: seen once, a few or many times, or a class if the clone is expanded.

TRBJ2-3 | . | . | TRBV5-1 | TGCGCCAGCAGCGACGAAGACACAGATACGCAGTATTTT | CASSDEDTDTQYF
TRBJ1-6 | . | . | TRBV3-1/TRBV3-2 | TGTGCCAGCAGCCAAGAAAAGAGCGAGTACAGCTCCTATAATTCACCCCTCCACTTT | CASSQEKSEYSSYNSPLHF
TRBJ1-4 | . | . | TRBV19 | TGTGCCAGTAGCGTCAGAACAGGGAACACTAATGAAAAACTGTTTTTT | CASSVRTGNTNEKLFF
TRBJ2-7 | . | TRBD2 | TRBV5-1 | TGCGCCAGCAGCTTGGCCTCAAGACTAGCCGACGAGCAGTACTTC | CASSLASRLADEQYF
TRBJ2-7 | . | . | TRBV21-1 | TGTGCCAGCAGCAACCACAGGACCAAGAGCTACGAGCAGTACTTC | CASSNHRTKSYEQYF
TRBJ1-1 | . | . | TRBV11-2 | TGTGCCAGTACGGGATTGGGACTTCGTAACACTGAAGCTTTCTTT | CASTGLGLRNTEAFF
TRBJ1-2 | . | . | TRBV2 | TGTGCCAGCGGGGCGGCGTACTATGGCTACACCTTC | CASGAAYYGYTF
TRBJ2-5 | . | TRBD1 | TRBV19 | TGTGCCAGTAGTATAGGTGCAGGGGGTAGAGAGACCCAGTACTTC | CASSIGAGGRETQYF
TRBJ2-2 | . | . | TRBV7-7 | TGTGCTAGCAGCTTAGCGGCGGGCCCCGCGAACACCGGGGAGCTGTTTTTT | CASSLAAGPANTGELFF
TRBJ2-7 | . | . | TRBV10-2 | TGCGCCAGCAGTGCCTCAGGGGATTCCTACGAGCAGTACTTC | CASSASGDSYEQYF
TRBJ1-1 | . | . | TRBV12-3/TRBV12-4 | TGTGCCAGCAGTTTCCCTTCTGGGAGCGAGGCTTTCTTT | CASSFPSGSEAFF
TRBJ1-3 | few | . | TRBV6-1 | TGTGCCAGCAGTGAGGGGACCCGGGGGAACACCATATATTTT | CASSEGTRGNTIYF
TRBJ1-1 | . | TRBD1 | TRBV7-9 | TGTGCCAGCAGCTGGGACAGGGGTTCGGGCACTGAAGCTTTCTTT | CASSWDRGSGTEAFF
TRBJ2-7 | . | . | TRBV28 | TGTGCCAGCAGCAACCAGGGGTTCCCTTACGAGCAGTACTTC | CASSNQGFPYEQYF
TRBJ1-2 | few | TRBD1 | TRBV2 | TGTGCCAGCAGGGAACAGGGGTTCGCTTCTGGCTACACCTTC | CASREQGFASGYTF
TRBJ2-7 | . | . | TRBV28 | TGTGCCAGCAAACAGGGAAACTACGAGCAGTACTTC | CASKQGNYEQYF
TRBJ1-2 | . | . | TRBV19 | TGTGCCAGTAGTATTGGAGAAGGTTTAAACTATGGCTACACCTTC | CASSIGEGLNYGYTF
TRBJ1-2 | . | TRBD1 | TRBV5-4 | TGTGCCAGCAGCTATCCGGGACAAGGGGGCGGCTATGGCTACACCTTC | CASSYPGQGGGYGYTF
TRBJ2-3 | . | . | TRBV3-1/TRBV3-2 | TGTGCCAGCAGCCATACGGGCAGGGACCCAACAGATACGCAGTATTTT | CASSHTGRDPTDTQYF
TRBJ1-5 | . | . | TRBV28 | TGTGCCAGCATGGGTTCTCAGGTAGGGCCCCAGCATTTT | CASMGSQVGPQHF
TRBJ1-5 | . | . | TRBV6-2/TRBV6-3 | TGTGCCAGCAGTGGGGACTTTCAGCCCCAGCATTTT | CASSGDFQPQHF
TRBJ2-7 | . | TRBD1 | TRBV7-2 | TGTGCCAGCAGCTTATCGGGACAGGGGGCCTACGAGCAGTACTTC | CASSLSGQGAYEQYF
TRBJ1-3 | . | TRBD1 | TRBV4-2 | TGTGCCAGCAGCCAAGACCGGGACAGGGCTGGAAACACCATATATTTT | CASSQDRDRAGNTIYF
TRBJ1-5 | . | . | TRBV7-2 | TGTGCCAGCAGCTTATTTTCAAATAGCAATCAGCCCCAGCATTTT | CASSLFSNSNQPQHF
TRBJ1-1 | . | TRBD1 | TRBV5-4 | TGTGCCAGCAATGGGGGACAGGGATACACTGAAGCTTTCTTT | CASNGGQGYTEAFF
TRBJ1-4 | . | . | TRBV5-1 | TGCGCCAGCAGGGGCACCTCTAATGAAAAACTGTTTTTT | CASRGTSNEKLFF
TRBJ1-2 | . | . | TRBV19 | TGTGCCGCGGGTGGGGTTTATGGCTACACCTTC | CAAGGVYGYTF
TRBJ2-5 | . | . | TRBV15 | TGTGCCACCAGCAGTAGGGGGGGTTCGTTCGAGACCCAGTACTTC | CATSSRGGSFETQYF
TRBJ2-2 | . | . | TRBV28 | TGTGCCAGCATTCAGGGAAGGGACCGGTACACCGGGGAGCTGTTTTTT | CASIQGRDRYTGELFF
TRBJ2-3 | . | . | TRBV6-5 | TGTGCCAGCAGTTACCGGTCACAGCCTATGGATACGCAGTATTTT | CASSYRSQPMDTQYF
TRBJ2-7 | . | TRBD2 | TRBV7-6 | TGTGCCAGCAGCATCGGGACTAGCAGCTCCTACGAGCAGTACTTC | CASSIGTSSSYEQYF
TRBJ1-1 | . | TRBD1 | TRBV6-2/TRBV6-3 | TGTGCCAGCGGCCGGGACAGCACTGAAGCTTTCTTT | CASGRDSTEAFF
TRBJ1-2 | . | TRBD1 | TRBV6-1 | TGTGCCAGCAGAGAAGGGACAGTTCTTTATGGCTACACCTTC | CASREGTVLYGYTF
TRBJ2-2 | . | . | TRBV7-9 | TGTGCCAGCAGCCTCTGGGGTCCCGGGGAGCTGTTTTTT | CASSLWGPGELFF
TRBJ1-4 | . | . | TRBV7-2 | TGTGCCAGCCTCGGGGGGGCAAGTCCAAATGAAAAACTGTTTTTT | CASLGGASPNEKLFF
TRBJ2-1 | . | . | TRBV2 | TGTGCCAGCAGACAACAGGAGAATGAGCAGTTCTTC | CASRQQENEQFF
TRBJ1-6 | . | . | TRBV5-1 | TGCGCCAGCAGCTCCGAAGGGGGGAGTAGCTCACCCCTCCACTTT | CASSSEGGSSSPLHF
TRBJ1-4 | . | . | TRBV15 | TGTGCCACCAGCGGGATCGGACAGTCTAATGAAAAACTGTTTTTT | CATSGIGQSNEKLFF
TRBJ1-2 | . | . | TRBV24-1 | TGTGCCACCAGTGAACGCCGGGGGCTGGGGGGATCGGTCGGCTACACCTTC | CATSERRGLGGSVGYTF
TRBJ1-4 | . | TRBD1 | TRBV14 | TGTGCCAGCAGCCAAGTAAACAGGGGTGAAAAACTGTTTTTT | CASSQVNRGEKLFF
TRBJ2-5 | . | . | TRBV4-1 | TGCGCCAGCAGCCTCGCACATAGCCAAGAGACCCAGTACTTC | CASSLAHSQETQYF
TRBJ2-7 | . | . | TRBV9 | TGTGCCAGCAGCGCCCACCCGGGGGACACGGCCGTGAACGAGCAGTACTTC | CASSAHPGDTAVNEQYF
TRBJ2-1 | . | TRBD2 | TRBV6-4 | TGTGCCAGCAGTATGACTAGCGGGGAGGATGAGCAGTTCTTC | CASSMTSGEDEQFF
TRBJ1-3 | . | . | TRBV6-1 | TGTGCCAGCAGTGAACAGGTGGGGCGACAGGGAAACACCATATATTTT | CASSEQVGRQGNTIYF
TRBJ1-6 | . | . | TRBV4-1 | TGCGCCAGCAGCCAACCCGCGGGAGAGTCACCCCTCCACTTT | CASSQPAGESPLHF
TRBJ2-7 | . | TRBD1 | TRBV28 | TGTGCCAGCAGTTTGACAGGGGGGTACGAGCAGTACTTC | CASSLTGGYEQYF